This note documents a single TCR beta chain sequence. Its antigen is not identified. One entry per CDR3 protein, called by TCRdb with MiXCR from the RT-PCR reads. The sample yields 280,000 or so distinct CDR3 sequences, around a fifth seen once. Trimming took 7 bases from V and 1 from J, leaving 19 bases between them. Germline CDR1 reads MNHNS; CDR2 reads SASEGT. This CDR3 spans 16 amino acids. The entry originates in a study of response to subunit inactivated influenza vaccine. Study outcomes and limitations: With each seasonal influenza vaccination, the authors suggested, few new T cells are recruited.

The chain employs TRBV6-1 and TRBJ1-1, with D maybe TRBD1 (6 bases). The clonotype was recovered from a man aged 50-75 years who received an inactivated influenza vaccine. The specimen was PBMCs from blood, collected less than 22 months after vaccination. The CDR3 sequence: CASTRGTGVRNTEAFF. For the CDR3, the DNA is TGTGCCAGCACCAGGGGAACGGGGGTGAGGAACACTGAAGCTTTCTTT.